The clone carrying this T cell receptor (beta chain) was counted many times. What it recognizes is unknown. This sample was included in a study of identical twins. General study findings and limits: Memory repertoires lacked the insertion deficit that abundant cord blood beta clonotypes showed. The study found weaker excess twin sharing in beta out-of-frame sequences.

This CDR3 region has 15 residues. The V end lost 1 base, the J end lost 3 bases, and 13 bases lay between the germline ends. CDR1 and CDR2 from the germline V gene are SGHDN and FVKESK. The donors were all healthy and Caucasian. Addition of a universal primer site occurred through template switching, and cDNA carried unique molecular identifiers. TCRdb processed the 5' RACE reads anew with MiXCR; each CDR3 protein has one entry. This table holds approximately 410,000 distinct CDR3 sequences, 18% found once. The TCR was taken from a man aged 45 to 65 in good health. The chain recombines TRBV14 with TRBJ2-7; the D gene could be TRBD1 or TRBD2 (6 bases each). The sequenced sample consisted of naive T cells sorted from blood. CDR3 amino acids: CASSQAPGGFYEQYF. DNA for the CDR3: TGTGCCAGCAGCCAAGCCCCCGGGGGCTTCTACGAGCAGTACTTC. Filled out from reference TRBV14 and TRBJ2-7, the complete variable domain reads EAGVTQFPSHSVIEKGQTVTLRCDPISGHDNLYWYRRVMGKEIKFLLHFVKESKQDESGMPNNRFLAERTGGTYSTLKVQPAELEDSGVYFCASSQAPGGFYEQYFGPGTRLTVT.